This TCR beta chain was sequenced in a study of T cells in localized non-small cell lung cancer. Findings of the study overall: Adjacent lung held a median roughly 50 of the top 100 tumor clones. Uninvolved adjacent lung showed higher T cell clonality than tumor.

Germline V lookup: CDR1 MRHNA, CDR2 SNTAGT. With 2 bases clipped from V and 10 bases from J, the junction kept 5 bases outside the gene matches. The CDR3 length is 14 residues. About this clone itself: As yet, its antigen is unknown.

Profiling relied on immunoSEQ multiplex PCR, and the TCRdb table lists in-frame clones only, not all of them. The table lists about 36,000 clones, 87% of them singletons. This clonotype was obtained from a woman aged 40-69 years with stage I lung adenocarcinoma. V is TRBV6-4 and J is TRBJ1-6; 7 bases are shared with TRBD1. This specimen consisted of peripheral blood, obtained before any cancer treatment. The CDR3 sequence is CASSDGNRGSPLHF. The CDR3 DNA reads as TGTGCCAGCAGTGACGGGAACAGGGGATCACCCCTCCACTTT.